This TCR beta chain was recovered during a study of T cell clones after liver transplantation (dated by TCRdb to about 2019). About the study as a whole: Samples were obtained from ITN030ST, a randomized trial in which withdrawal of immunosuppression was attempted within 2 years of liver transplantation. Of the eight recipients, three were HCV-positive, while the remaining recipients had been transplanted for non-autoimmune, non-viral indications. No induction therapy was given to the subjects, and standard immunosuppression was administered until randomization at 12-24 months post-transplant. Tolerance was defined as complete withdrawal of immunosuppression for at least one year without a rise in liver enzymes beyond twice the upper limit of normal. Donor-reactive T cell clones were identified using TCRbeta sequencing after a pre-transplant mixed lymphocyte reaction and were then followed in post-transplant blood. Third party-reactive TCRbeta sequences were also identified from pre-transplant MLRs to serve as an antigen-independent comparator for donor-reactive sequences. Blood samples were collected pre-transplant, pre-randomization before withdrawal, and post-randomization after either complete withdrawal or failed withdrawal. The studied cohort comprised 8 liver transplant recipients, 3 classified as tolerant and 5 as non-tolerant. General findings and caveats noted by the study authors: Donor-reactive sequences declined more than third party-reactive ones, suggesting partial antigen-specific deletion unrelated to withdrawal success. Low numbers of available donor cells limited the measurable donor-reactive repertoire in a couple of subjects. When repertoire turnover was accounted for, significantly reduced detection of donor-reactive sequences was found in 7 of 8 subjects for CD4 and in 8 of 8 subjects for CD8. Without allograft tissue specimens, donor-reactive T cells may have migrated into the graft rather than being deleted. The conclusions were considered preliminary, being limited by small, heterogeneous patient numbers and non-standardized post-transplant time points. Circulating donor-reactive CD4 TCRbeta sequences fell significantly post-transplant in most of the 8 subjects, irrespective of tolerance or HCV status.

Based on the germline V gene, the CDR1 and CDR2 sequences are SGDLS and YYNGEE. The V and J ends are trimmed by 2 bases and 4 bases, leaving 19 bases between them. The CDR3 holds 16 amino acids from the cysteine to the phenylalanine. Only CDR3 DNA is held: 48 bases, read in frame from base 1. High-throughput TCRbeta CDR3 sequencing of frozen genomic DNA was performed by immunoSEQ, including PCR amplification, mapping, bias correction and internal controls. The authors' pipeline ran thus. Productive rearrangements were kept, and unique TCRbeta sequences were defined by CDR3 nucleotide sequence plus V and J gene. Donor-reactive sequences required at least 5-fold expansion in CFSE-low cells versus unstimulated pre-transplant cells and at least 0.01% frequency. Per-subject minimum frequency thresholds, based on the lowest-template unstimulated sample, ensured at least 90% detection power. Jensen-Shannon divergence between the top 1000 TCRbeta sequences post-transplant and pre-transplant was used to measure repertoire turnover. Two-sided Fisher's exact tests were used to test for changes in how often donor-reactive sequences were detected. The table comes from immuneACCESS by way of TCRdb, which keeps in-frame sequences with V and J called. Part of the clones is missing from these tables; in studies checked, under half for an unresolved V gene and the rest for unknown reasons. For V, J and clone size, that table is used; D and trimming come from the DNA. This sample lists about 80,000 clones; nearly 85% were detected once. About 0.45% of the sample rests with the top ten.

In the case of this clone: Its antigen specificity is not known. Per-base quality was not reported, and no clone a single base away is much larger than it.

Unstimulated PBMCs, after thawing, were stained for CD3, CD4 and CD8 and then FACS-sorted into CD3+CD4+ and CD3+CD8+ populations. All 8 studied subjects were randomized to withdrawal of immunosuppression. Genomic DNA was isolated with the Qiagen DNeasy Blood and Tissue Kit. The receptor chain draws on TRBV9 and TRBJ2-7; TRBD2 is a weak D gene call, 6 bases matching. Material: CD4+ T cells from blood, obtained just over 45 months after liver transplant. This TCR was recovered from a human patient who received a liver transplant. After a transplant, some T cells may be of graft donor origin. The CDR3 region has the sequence CASSVHPSGFPYEQYF. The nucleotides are TGTGCCAGCAGCGTCCATCCCAGCGGGTTCCCTTACGAGCAGTACTTC.